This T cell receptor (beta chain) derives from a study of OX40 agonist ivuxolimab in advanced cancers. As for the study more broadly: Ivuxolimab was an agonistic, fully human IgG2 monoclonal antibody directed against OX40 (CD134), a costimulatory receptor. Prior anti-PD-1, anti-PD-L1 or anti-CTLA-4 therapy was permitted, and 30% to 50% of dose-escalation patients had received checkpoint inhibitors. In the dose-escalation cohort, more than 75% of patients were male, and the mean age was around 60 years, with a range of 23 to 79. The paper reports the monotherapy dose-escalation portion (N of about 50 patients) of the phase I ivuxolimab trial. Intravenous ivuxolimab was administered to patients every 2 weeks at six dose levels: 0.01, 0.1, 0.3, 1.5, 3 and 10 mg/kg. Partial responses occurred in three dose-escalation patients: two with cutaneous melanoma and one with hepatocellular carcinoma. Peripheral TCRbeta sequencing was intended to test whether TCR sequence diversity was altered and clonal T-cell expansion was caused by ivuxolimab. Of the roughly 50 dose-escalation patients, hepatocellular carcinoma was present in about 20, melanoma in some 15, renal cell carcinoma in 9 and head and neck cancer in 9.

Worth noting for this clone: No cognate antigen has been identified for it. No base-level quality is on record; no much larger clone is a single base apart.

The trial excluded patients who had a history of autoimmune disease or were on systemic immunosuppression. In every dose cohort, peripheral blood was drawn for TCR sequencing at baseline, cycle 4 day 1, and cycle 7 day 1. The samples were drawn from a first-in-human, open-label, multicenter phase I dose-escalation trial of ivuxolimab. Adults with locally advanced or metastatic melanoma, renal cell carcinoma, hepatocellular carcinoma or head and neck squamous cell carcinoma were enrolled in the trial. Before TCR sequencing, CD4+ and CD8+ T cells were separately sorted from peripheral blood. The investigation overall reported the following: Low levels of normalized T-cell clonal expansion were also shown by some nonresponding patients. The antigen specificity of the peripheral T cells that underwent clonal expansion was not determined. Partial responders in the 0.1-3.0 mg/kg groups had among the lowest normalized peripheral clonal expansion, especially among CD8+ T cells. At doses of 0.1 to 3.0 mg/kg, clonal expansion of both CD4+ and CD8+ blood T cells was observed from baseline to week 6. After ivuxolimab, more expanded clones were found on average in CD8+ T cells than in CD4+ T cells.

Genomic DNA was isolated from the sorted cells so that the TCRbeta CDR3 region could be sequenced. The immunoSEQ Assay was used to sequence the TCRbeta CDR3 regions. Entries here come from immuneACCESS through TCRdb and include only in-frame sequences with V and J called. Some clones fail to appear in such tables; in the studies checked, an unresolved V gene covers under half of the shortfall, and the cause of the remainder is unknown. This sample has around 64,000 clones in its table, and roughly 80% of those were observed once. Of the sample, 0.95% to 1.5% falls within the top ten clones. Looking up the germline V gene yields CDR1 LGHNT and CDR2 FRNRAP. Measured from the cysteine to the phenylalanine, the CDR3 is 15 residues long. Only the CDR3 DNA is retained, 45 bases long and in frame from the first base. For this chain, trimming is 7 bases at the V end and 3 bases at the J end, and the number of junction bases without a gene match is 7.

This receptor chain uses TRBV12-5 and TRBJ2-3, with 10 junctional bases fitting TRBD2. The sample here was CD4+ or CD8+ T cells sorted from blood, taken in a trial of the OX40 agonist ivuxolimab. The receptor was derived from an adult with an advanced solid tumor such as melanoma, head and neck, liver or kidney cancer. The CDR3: CASALALAGTDTQYF. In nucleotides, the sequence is TGTGCTAGTGCTCTCGCACTAGCGGGAACAGATACGCAGTATTTT.